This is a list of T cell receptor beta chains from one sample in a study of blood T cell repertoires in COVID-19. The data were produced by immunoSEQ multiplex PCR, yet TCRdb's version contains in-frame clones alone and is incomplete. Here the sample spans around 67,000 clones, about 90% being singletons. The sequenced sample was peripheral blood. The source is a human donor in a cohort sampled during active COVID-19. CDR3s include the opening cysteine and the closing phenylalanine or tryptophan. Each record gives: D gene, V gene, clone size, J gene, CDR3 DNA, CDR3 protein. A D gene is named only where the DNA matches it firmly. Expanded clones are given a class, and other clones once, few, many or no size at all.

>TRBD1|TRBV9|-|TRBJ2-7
TGTGCCAGCAGCGCAGGGGGACAGGGGGCCAGAGAGCAGTACTTC
CASSAGGQGAREQYF
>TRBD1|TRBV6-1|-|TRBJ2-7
TGTGCCAGCAGTGATCGGACAGGGGACGAGCAGTACTTC
CASSDRTGDEQYF
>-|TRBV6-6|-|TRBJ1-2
TGTGCCAGCAGTTACCCACAAGGGACTGACTATGGCTACACCTTC
CASSYPQGTDYGYTF
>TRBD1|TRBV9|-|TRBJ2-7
TGTGCCAGCAGCGGGACAGGCGGCGAGCAGTACTTC
CASSGTGGEQYF
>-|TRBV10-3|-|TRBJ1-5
TGTGCCATCAGTGAGTCGAGACAGACCAATCAGCCCCAGCATTTT
CAISESRQTNQPQHF
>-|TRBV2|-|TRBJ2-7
TGTGCCAGAGCAAAAGGACAGTCCTACGAGCAGTACTTC
CARAKGQSYEQYF
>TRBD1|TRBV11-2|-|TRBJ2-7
TGTGCCAGCAGCTTAAGGGACAGGGCTTACGAGCAGTACTTC
CASSLRDRAYEQYF
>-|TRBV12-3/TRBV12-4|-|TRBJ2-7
TGTGCCAGCAGTTGGCAGGGTTACGAGCAGTACTTC
CASSWQGYEQYF
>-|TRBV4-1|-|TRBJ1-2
TGCGCCAGCAGCCAAGGCGTCTTTGGCTACACCTTC
CASSQGVFGYTF
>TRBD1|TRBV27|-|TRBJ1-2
TGTGCCAGCGGAGGACAGGGGGCTAATGGCTACACCTTC
CASGGQGANGYTF
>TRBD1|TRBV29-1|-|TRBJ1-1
TGCAGCGTTGATCGGACAGGGGTGGAGAACACTGAAGCTTTCTTT
CSVDRTGVENTEAFF
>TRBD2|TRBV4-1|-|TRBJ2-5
TGCGCCAGCAGCCAATCTGGCGGGGGGGCTCGAGGAGAGACCCAGTACTTC
CASSQSGGGARGETQYF
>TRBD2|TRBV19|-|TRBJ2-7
TGTGCCAGTAGTAATCTAGCGGAGAGCTACGAGCAGTACTTC
CASSNLAESYEQYF
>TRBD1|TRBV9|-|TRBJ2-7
TGTGCCAGTTCGACAGGGCAATCCTACGAGCAGTACTTC
CASSTGQSYEQYF
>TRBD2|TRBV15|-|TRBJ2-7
TGTGCCACCAGCAGAGATCGACTAGCGGCCAACTTCTACGAGCAGTACTTC
CATSRDRLAANFYEQYF
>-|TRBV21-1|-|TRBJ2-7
TGTGCCAGCAGCAAAGTAACCCCTCCCCCGCGACCCTGGAGCTCCTACGAGCAGTACTTC
CASSKVTPPPRPWSSYEQYF
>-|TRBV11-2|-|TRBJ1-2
TGTGCCAGCAGCTTGGGACGGACGGGACACCCAGTGAACTATGGCTACACCTTC
CASSLGRTGHPVNYGYTF
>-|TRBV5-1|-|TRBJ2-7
TGCGCCAGCAGCCCACTAGGTGTTCCCTACGAGCAGTACTTC
CASSPLGVPYEQYF
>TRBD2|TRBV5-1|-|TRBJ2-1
TGCGCCAGCAGTTATCGGGGGGGCCAGTACAATGAGCAGTTCTTC
CASSYRGGQYNEQFF
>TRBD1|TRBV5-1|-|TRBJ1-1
TGCGCCAGCAGCCGGGCAGGGGGCGAGGGGGACACTGAAGCTTTCTTT
CASSRAGGEGDTEAFF
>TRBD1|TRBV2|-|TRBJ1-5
TGTGCCAGCAGTGACAGGGGGCTTGGACCCCAGCATTTT
CASSDRGLGPQHF
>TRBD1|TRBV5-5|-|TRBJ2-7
TGTGCCAGCAGCTTGTTGGACAGGGCGACCTACGAGCAGTACTTC
CASSLLDRATYEQYF
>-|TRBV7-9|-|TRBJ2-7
TGTGCCAGCAGCTTAGAGAAGACAGGCTACGAGCAGTACTTC
CASSLEKTGYEQYF
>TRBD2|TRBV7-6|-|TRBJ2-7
TGTGCCAGCAGCGTCTCTAGCGGGGGGGTCTACGAGCAGTACTTC
CASSVSSGGVYEQYF
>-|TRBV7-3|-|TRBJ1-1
TGTGCCAGCAGCTTATCGGACTCCCGAGGGCAAATGAACACTGAAGCTTTCTTT
CASSLSDSRGQMNTEAFF
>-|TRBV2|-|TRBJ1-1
TGTGCCAGCAGTCCCCCGGGTGGTCGGACTGAAGCTTTCTTT
CASSPPGGRTEAFF
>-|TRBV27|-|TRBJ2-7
TGTGCCAGCAGAAAAGAGGGAGGAGGGCCCACCTACGAGCAGTACTTC
CASRKEGGGPTYEQYF
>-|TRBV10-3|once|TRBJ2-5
TGTGCCATCAGTGGCCCGTCACCTAACCAAGAGACCCAGTACTTC
CAISGPSPNQETQYF
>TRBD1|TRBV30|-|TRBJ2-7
TGTGCCTGGAGTGAAGGGGACAGGGAGAAGCAGTACTTC
CAWSEGDREKQYF
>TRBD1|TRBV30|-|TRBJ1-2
TGTGCCTGGAGTGTACGGGACAGCTCTTACCACTATTTTAACTATGGCTACACCTTC
CAWSVRDSSYHYFNYGYTF
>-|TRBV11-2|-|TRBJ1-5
TGTGCCAGCAGCTTAGGACGAGGGCCTAGCAATCAGCCCCAGCATTTT
CASSLGRGPSNQPQHF
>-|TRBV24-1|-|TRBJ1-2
TGTGCCACTTGGGACACAGCTAACTATGGCTACACCTTC
CATWDTANYGYTF
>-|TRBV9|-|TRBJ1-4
TGTGCCAGCAGCGCCGACTCGGGAAATAATGAAAAACTGTTTTTT
CASSADSGNNEKLFF
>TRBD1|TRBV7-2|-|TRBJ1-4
TGTGCCAGCAGCCCAGTGGGGACAGCTAATGAAAAACTGTTTTTT
CASSPVGTANEKLFF
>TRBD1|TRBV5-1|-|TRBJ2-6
TGCGCCAGCAGCCCCCGGGACAGGGTCTCTGGGGCCAACGTCCTGACTTTC
CASSPRDRVSGANVLTF
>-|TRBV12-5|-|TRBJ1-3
TGTGCTAGTGCGGTTGGTTTCTCTGGAAACACCATATATTTT
CASAVGFSGNTIYF
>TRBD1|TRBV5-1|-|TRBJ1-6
TGCGCCAGCACTCCCGCGACAGGGGGCGTTTCACCCCTCCACTTT
CASTPATGGVSPLHF
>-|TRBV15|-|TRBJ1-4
TGTGCCACCAGCAGAGATCCAGGGGTTGCGGATGAAAAACTGTTTTTT
CATSRDPGVADEKLFF
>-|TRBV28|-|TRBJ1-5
TGTGCCAGCAGCCCAGACAGAAAAAATCAGCCCCAGCATTTT
CASSPDRKNQPQHF
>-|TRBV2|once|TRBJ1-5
TGTGCCAGCAGCCTAAGAGAGGGACTAAGGAATCAGCCCCAGCATTTT
CASSLREGLRNQPQHF
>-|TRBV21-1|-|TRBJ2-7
TGTGCCAGCAGGACTAGCGGGGGGGCCGACTACGAGCAGTACTTC
CASRTSGGADYEQYF
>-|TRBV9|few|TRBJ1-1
TGTGCCAGCAGCGCCGTGGGAGAGACTGAAGCTTTCTTT
CASSAVGETEAFF
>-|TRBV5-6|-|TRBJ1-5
TGTGCCAGCAGTTCAGGGATCTCAGGTCAGCCCCAGCATTTT
CASSSGISGQPQHF
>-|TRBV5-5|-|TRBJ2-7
TGTGCCAGCAGCAGGGACTTAGCCTACGAGCAGTACTTC
CASSRDLAYEQYF
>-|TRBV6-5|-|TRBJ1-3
TGTGCCAGCAACTCAGGAACCTCTGGAAACACCATATATTTT
CASNSGTSGNTIYF
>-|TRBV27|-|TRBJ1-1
TGTGCCAGCAGTTTAAAATTCCCTACGTGGACTGAAGCTTTCTTT
CASSLKFPTWTEAFF
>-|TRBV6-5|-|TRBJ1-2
TGTGCCAGCAGTTACGACGGGGGAGATGGCTACACCTTC
CASSYDGGDGYTF
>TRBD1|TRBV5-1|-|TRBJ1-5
TGCGCCAGCAGCTTAAACCCGGGACAGAATCAGCCCCAGCATTTT
CASSLNPGQNQPQHF
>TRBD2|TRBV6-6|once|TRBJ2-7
TGTGCCAGCAGTACTCTAGCGGGGCACGAGCAGTACTTC
CASSTLAGHEQYF
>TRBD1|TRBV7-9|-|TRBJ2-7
TGTGCCAGCAGCTTAGGATCCCGGACAGGGGAAAGGGGCGAGCAGTACTTC
CASSLGSRTGERGEQYF
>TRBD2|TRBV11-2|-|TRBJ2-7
TGTGCCAGCAGCAGACCCGGGACTAGATCCTACGAGCAGTACTTC
CASSRPGTRSYEQYF
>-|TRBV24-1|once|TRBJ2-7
TGTGCCACCAGTGATTTTGGGACATACGAGCAGTACTTC
CATSDFGTYEQYF
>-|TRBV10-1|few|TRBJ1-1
TGCGCCAGCAGTGAGTCCCAGGGCTGGGCCACTGAAGCTTTCTTT
CASSESQGWATEAFF
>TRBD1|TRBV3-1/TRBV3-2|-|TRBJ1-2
TGTGCCAGCAGCTCTTTGCTGGACAGGGGGCGAGAAGATGGCTACACCTTC
CASSSLLDRGREDGYTF